This paragraph covers one T cell receptor beta chain sequence. Its antigen is as yet unknown. The entry originates in a study of T-cell reconstitution after alpha-beta-depleted transplantation in children. Study-level findings and limits: Reportedly, roughly two months post-transplant, alpha-beta T cells arose from several hundred expanded graft clones.

The CDR3 spans 11 residues. Trimming pared 11 bases from V and 4 bases from J, leaving 12 bases between. CDR1 and CDR2 from the germline V gene are MGHRA and YSYEKL. Unique molecular identifiers were built into the TCRbeta library. Using its own MiXCR run on the PCR reads, TCRdb lists one record per CDR3 protein. The sample has hundreds of thousands of distinct CDR3 sequences, more than 20% seen once. The clonotype originates from a boy in the first two years of life who had a stem cell transplant for acute myeloid leukemia, so the T cells may come from the graft donor. The material sequenced was PBMCs, mostly from graft donor cells, taken 360 days after TCRalphabeta/CD19-depleted stem cell transplant. The chain carries TRBV4-1 and TRBJ2-7; a possible D gene is TRBD2 (6 bases). CDR3 coding DNA: TGCGCCGTGGGCCGGGGGTACGAGCAGTACGTC. As protein: CAVGRGYEQYV.